Shown below are 8 T cell receptor beta chains from a single sample sequenced in a study of T-cell reconstitution after alpha-beta-depleted transplantation in children. Molecular barcoding with unique molecular identifiers was used for the TCRbeta library. TCRdb ran MiXCR on the PCR reads and lists one entry per CDR3 protein. The repertoire includes just over 200,000 distinct CDR3 sequences, 8.4% of them detected once, and 35% sits in the top ten. This specimen consisted of PBMCs, mostly from graft donor cells, obtained 360 days after TCRalphabeta/CD19-depleted stem cell transplant. These receptors were collected from a male patient aged 2 to 9 who had a stem cell transplant for acute myeloid leukemia, so the T cells may come from the graft donor.

The genes are TRBV2 and TRBJ2-1, with 11 bases lining up with TRBD2. Germline V gene lookup returns CDR1 SNHLY and CDR2 FYNNEI. The V and J ends lost 10 bases and 8 bases, in that order; junction bases with no gene match: 10. The CDR3 spans 14 residues. The CDR3 DNA follows: TGTGCCACCACACTAGCGGGAGAGGTCTATGAGCAGTTCTTC. It yields the protein CATTLAGEVYEQFF.

The chain carries TRBV15 and TRBJ2-2; D unresolved. CDR1 LNHNV and CDR2 YYDKDF come from the germline V gene (reference sequence). There are 15 residues in the CDR3. Between the trimmed V and J ends, which lost 3 bases and 4 bases, there was a span of 12 bases. CDR3 region: CATSSRRPGTGELFF. The CDR3 DNA sequence: TGTGCCACCAGCAGTCGACGCCCAGGCACCGGGGAGCTGTTTTTT.

Only a few counts were recorded for this clonotype. V gene TRBV10-2 combines with J gene TRBJ2-4; perhaps TRBD1 as D (5 bases). Between the trimmed V and J ends, which lost 7 bases and 1 base, there was a span of 8 bases. This CDR3 is 13 amino acids long. From germline, CDR1 is WSHSY and CDR2 SAAADI. CDR3 residues: CASKAGAKNIQYF. The DNA for the CDR3 is TGCGCCAGCAAGGCAGGGGCCAAAAACATTCAGTACTTC.

The genes are TRBV5-5 and TRBJ2-7; 7 bases are shared with TRBD1. The CDR3 has 15 amino acids. The J segment lost 4 bases and the V segment lost 1 base, leaving 8 bases of the junction unmatched. CDR1 is SGHKS, CDR2 YYEKEE, per germline (reference sequence). CDR3 sequence reads: CASSLSGDSKYEQYF. Written as DNA, the CDR3 is TGTGCCAGCAGCTTGTCCGGGGACAGCAAATACGAGCAGTACTTC.

At least ten counts were recorded for this clonotype. The V gene is TRBV5-5, the J gene TRBJ2-5, with 12 bases aligning to TRBD2. Germline-derived CDR1 and CDR2 are SGHKS and YYEKEE (reference sequence). The trim removed 6 bases at V and 5 bases at J, leaving 5 bases unmatched. This CDR3 has 14 amino acids. DNA of the CDR3: TGTGCCAGCACCAGACTAGCGGGAGTGGAGACCCAGTACTTC. Its protein is CASTRLAGVETQYF.

This clonotype showed up just a few times. V usage is TRBV12-3 or TRBV12-4 and J usage is TRBJ2-5; 7 bases match TRBD2. CDR3 length: 15 residues. V lost 5 bases, J lost 4 bases, and 10 bases stayed unmatched. The CDR3 bases are TGTGCCAGCAGTCCCGTGGCGGGGGTGTTAGAGACCCAGTACTTC. Translation: CASSPVAGVLETQYF.

The V call is TRBV10-3, the J call TRBJ2-2; TRBD1 is a possible D gene (6 bases). Germline assignment: CDR1 ENHRY and CDR2 SYGVKD. This CDR3 is 17 amino acids long. V was trimmed by 1 base and J by 3 bases, leaving 15 bases between them. CDR3 amino acids: CAISELPSGHYTGELFF. The CDR3 nucleotides are TGTGCCATCAGTGAGTTGCCCTCGGGACATTACACCGGGGAGCTGTTTTTT.

This clonotype appeared a few times. The chain couples TRBV7-8 to TRBJ2-2, with 13 bases matching TRBD2. V trimming: 2 bases; J trimming: 2 bases; junction bases outside the gene matches: 5. The CDR3 is 18 residues long. Germline CDR1 is SGHVS and CDR2 is FQNEAQ. CDR3 sequence reads: CASSLRRTSGGNTGELFF. The CDR3 DNA is TGTGCCAGCAGCTTACGCCGGACTAGCGGGGGAAACACCGGGGAGCTGTTTTTT.